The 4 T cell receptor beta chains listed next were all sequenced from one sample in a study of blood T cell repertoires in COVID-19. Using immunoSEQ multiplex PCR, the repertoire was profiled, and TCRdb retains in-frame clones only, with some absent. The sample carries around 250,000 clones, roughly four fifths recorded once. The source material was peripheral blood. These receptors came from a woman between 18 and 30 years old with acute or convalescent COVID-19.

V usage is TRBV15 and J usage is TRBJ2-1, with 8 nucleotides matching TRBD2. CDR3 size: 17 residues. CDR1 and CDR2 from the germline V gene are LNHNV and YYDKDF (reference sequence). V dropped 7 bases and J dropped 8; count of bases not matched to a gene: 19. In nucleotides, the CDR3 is TGTGCCACCACCTCAAGCCCAGCCGGGACTAGTAATTATGAGCAGTTCTTC. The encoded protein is CATTSSPAGTSNYEQFF.

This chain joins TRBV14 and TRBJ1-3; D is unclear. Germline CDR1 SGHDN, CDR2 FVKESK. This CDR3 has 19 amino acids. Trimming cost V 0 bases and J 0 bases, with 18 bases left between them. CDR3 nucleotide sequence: TGTGCCAGCAGCCAAGATCACTGGCGGCAGTCCTCCTCTGGAAACACCATATATTTT. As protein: CASSQDHWRQSSSGNTIYF.

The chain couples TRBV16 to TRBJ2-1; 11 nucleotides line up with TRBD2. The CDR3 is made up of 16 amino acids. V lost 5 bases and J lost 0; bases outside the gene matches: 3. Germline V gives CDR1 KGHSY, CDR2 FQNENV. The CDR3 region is CASSSLAGGSYNEQFF. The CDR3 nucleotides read TGTGCCAGCAGCTCCCTAGCGGGAGGCTCCTACAATGAGCAGTTCTTC. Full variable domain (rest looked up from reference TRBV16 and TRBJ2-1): GEEVAQTPKHLVRGEGQKAKLYCAPIKGHSYVFWYQQVLKNEFKFLISFQNENVFDETGMPKERFSAKCLPNSPCSLEIQATKLEDSAVYFCASSSLAGGSYNEQFFGPGTRLTVL.

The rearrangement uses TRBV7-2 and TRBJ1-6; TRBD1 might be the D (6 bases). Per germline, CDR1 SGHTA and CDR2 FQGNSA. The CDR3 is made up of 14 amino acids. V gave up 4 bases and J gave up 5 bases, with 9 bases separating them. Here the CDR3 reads CASSYWTDNSPLHF. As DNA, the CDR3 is TGTGCCAGCAGCTACTGGACAGATAATTCACCCCTCCACTTT. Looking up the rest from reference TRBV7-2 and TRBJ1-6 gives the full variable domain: GAGVSQSPSNKVTEKGKDVELRCDPISGHTALYWYRQSLGQGLEFLIYFQGNSAPDKSGLPSDRFSAERTGGSVSTLTIQRTQQEDSAVYLCASSYWTDNSPLHFGNGTRLTVT.